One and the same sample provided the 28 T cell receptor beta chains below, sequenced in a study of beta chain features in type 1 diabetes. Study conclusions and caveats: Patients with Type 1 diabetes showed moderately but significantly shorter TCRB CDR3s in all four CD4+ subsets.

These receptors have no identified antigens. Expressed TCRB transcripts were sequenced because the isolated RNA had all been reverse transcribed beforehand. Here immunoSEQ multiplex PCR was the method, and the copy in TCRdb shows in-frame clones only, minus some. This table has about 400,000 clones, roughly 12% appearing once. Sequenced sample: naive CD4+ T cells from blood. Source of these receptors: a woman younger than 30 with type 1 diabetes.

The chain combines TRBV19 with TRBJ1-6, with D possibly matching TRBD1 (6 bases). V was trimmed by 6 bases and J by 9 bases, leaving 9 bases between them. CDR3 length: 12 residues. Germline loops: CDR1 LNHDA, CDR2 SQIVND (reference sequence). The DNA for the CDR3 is TGTGCCAGTAGAGGGGGGGCTTCACCCCTCCACTTT. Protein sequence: CASRGGASPLHF.

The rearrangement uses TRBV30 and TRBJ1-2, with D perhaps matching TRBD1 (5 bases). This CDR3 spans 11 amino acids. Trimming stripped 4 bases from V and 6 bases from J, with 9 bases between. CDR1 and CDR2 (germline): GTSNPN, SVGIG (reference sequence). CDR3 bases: TGTGCCTGGAAGGGGCAGAATGGCTACACCTTC. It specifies CAWKGQNGYTF.

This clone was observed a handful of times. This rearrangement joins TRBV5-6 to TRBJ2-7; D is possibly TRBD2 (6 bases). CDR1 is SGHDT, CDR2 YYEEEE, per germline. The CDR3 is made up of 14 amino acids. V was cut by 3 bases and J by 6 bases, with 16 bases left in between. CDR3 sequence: CASSSPGLAREQYF. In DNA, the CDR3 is TGTGCCAGCAGCTCTCCGGGACTTGCCCGCGAGCAGTACTTC.

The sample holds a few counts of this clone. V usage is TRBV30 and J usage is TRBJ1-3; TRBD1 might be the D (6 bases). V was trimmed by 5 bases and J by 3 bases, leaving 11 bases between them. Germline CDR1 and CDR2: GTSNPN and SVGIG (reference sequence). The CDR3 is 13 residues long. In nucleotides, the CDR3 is TGTGCCTGGGGACAGTCAGTTGGAAACACCATATATTTT. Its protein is CAWGQSVGNTIYF.

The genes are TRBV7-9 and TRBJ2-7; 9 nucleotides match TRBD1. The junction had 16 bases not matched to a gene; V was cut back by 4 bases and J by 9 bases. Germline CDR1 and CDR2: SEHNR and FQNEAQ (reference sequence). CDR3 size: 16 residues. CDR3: CASSSTYRDRVGGQYF. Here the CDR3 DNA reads TGTGCCAGCAGCTCGACCTATCGGGACAGGGTAGGTGGGCAGTACTTC.

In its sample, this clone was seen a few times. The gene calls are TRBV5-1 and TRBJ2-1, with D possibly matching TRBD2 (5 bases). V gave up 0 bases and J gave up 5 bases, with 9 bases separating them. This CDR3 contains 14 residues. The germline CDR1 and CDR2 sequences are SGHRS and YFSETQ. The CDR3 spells CASSLDWGDNEQFF. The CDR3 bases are TGCGCCAGCAGCTTGGATTGGGGAGACAATGAGCAGTTCTTC.

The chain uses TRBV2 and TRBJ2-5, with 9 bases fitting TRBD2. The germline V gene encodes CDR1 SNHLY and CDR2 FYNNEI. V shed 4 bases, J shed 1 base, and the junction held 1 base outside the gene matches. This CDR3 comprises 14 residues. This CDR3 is CASSVTSGQETQYF. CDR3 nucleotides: TGTGCCAGCAGTGTGACTAGCGGCCAAGAGACCCAGTACTTC.

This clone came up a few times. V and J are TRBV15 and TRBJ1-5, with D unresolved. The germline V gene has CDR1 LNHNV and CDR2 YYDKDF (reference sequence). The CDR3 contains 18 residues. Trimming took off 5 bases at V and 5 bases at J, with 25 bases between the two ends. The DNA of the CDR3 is TGTGCCACCAGCCCCACTATGCTCCAAGGCCTGATGGATCAGCCCCAGCATTTT. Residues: CATSPTMLQGLMDQPQHF.

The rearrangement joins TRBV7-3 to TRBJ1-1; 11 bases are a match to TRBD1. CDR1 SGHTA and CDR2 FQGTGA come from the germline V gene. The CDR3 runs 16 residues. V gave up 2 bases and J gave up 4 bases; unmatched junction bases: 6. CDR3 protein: CASSLGTGTGGTEAFF. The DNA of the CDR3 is TGTGCCAGCAGCTTAGGGACCGGGACAGGGGGCACTGAAGCTTTCTTT.

In DNA form, the CDR3 reads TGTGCCAGCAGCATAAGGACAGGGTCGGGGGAAAAACTGTTTTTT. Amino acids: CASSIRTGSGEKLFF. The J gene is TRBJ1-4, the V gene TRBV7-9; TRBD1 matches at 8 bases. This CDR3 has 15 residues. Trimming removed 5 bases from V and 8 bases from J; junction bases left unmatched: 10. Germline-derived CDR1 and CDR2 are SEHNR and FQNEAQ (reference sequence).

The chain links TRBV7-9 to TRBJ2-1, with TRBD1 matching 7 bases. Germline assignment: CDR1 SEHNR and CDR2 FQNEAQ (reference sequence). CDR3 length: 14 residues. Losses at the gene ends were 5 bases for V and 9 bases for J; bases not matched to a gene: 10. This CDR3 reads CASSPRQGISEQFF. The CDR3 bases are TGTGCCAGCAGCCCGCGACAGGGAATCAGTGAGCAGTTCTTC.

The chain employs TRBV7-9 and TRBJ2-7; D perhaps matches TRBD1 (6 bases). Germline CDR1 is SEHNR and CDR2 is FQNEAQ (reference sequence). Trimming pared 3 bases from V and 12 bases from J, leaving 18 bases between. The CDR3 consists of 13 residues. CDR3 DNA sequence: TGTGCCAGCAGCTTGGACGACAGGCCCCCGTGGTACTTC. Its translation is CASSLDDRPPWYF.

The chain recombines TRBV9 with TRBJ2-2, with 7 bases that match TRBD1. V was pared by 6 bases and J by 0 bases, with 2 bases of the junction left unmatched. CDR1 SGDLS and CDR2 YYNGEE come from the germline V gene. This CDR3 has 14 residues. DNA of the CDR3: TGTGCCAGCAAAGGGGGCACGAACACCGGGGAGCTGTTTTTT. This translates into CASKGGTNTGELFF.

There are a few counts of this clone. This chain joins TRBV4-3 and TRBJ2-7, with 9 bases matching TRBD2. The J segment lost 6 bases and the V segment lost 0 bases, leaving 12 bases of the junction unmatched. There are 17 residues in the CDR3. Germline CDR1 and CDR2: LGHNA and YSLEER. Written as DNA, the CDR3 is TGCGCCAGCAGCCAAGAGTGGGACGCGGGAGGGCGTGGCGAGCAGTACTTC. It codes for CASSQEWDAGGRGEQYF.

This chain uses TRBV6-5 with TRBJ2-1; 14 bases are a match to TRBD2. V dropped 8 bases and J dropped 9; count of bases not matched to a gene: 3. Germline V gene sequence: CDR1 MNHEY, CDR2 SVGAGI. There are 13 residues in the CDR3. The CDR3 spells CASRLAGGREQFF. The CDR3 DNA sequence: TGTGCCAGCCGACTAGCGGGGGGGCGTGAGCAGTTCTTC.

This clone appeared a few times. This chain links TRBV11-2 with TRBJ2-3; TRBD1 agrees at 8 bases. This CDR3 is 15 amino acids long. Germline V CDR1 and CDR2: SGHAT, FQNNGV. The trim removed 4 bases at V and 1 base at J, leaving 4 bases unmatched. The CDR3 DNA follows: TGTGCCAGCAGCTCCCCGGGACAGGGCACAGATACGCAGTATTTT. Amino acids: CASSSPGQGTDTQYF.

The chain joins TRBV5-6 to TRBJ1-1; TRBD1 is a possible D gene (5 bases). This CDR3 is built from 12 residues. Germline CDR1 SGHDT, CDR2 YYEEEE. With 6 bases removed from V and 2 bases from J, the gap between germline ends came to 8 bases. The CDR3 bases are TGTGCCAGCACCCAGGGAAACACTGAAGCTTTCTTT. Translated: CASTQGNTEAFF.

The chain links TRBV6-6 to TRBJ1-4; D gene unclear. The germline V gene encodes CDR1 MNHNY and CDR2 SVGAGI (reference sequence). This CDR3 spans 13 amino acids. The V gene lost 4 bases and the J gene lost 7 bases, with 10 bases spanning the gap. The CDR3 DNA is TGTGCCAGCAGTTGGCAGAGGATTGAAAAACTGTTTTTT. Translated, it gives CASSWQRIEKLFF.

CDR3 region: CASSLADYGYTF. The DNA of the CDR3 is TGCGCCAGCAGCCTTGCGGACTATGGCTACACCTTC. J is TRBJ1-2 and V is TRBV4-3; no reliable D call. The germline gives CDR1 LGHNA, CDR2 YSLEER. There are 12 residues in the CDR3. V shed 4 bases and J shed 3 bases, with 6 bases lying between them.

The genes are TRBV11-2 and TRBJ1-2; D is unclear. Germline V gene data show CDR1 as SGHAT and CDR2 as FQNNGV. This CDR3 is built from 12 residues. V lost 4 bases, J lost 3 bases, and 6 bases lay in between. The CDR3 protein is CASSSQDYGYTF. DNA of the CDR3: TGTGCCAGCAGCTCCCAGGACTATGGCTACACCTTC. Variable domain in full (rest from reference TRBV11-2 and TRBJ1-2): EAGVAQSPRYKIIEKRQSVAFWCNPISGHATLYWYQQILGQGPKLLIQFQNNGVVDDSQLPKDRFSAERLKGVDSTLKIQPAKLEDSAVYLCASSSQDYGYTFGSGTRLTVV.

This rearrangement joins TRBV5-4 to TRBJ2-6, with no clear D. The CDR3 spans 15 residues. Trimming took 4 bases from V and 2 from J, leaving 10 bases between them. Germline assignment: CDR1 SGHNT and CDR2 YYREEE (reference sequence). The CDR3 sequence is CASSPSFPGANVLTF. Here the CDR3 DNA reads TGTGCCAGCAGCCCGTCGTTCCCTGGGGCCAACGTCCTGACTTTC.

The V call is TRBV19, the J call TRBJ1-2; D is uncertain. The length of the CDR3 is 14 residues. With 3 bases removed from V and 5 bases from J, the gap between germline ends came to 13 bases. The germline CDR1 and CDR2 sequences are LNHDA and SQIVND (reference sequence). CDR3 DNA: TGTGCCAGTAGTATTGGCGTAACGGGATATGGCTACACCTTC. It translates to CASSIGVTGYGYTF.

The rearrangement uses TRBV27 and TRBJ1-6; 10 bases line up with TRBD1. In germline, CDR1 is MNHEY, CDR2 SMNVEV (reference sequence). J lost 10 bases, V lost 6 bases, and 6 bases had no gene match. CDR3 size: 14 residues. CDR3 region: CASRGQGIGSPLHF. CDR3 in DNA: TGTGCCAGCAGGGGACAGGGGATCGGGTCACCCCTCCACTTT.

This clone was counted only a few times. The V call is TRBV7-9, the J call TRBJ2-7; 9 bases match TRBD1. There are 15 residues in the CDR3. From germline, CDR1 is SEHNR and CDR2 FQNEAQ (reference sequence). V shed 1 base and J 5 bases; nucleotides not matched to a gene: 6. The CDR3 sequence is CASSLGWDRADEQYF. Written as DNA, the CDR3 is TGTGCCAGCAGCTTAGGTTGGGACAGGGCGGACGAGCAGTACTTC.

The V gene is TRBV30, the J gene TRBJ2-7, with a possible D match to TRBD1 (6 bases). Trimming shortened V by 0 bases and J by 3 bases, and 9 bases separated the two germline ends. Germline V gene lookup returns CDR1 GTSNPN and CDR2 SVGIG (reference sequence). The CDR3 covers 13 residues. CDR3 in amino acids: CAWSVRGNYEQYF. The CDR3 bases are TGTGCCTGGAGTGTAAGGGGGAACTACGAGCAGTACTTC.

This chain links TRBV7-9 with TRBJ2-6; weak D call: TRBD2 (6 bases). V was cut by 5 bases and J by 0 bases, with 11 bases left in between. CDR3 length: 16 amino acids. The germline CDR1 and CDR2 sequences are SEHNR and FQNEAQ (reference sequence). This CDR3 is CASSQSGSSGANVLTF. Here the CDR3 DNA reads TGTGCCAGCAGCCAATCCGGGAGCTCTGGGGCCAACGTCCTGACTTTC.

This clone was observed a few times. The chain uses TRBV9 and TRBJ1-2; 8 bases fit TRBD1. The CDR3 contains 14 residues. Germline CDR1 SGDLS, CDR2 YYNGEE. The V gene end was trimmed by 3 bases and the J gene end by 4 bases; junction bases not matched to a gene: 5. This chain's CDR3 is CASSALDRAYGYTF. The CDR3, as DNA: TGTGCCAGCAGCGCCTTGGACAGGGCCTATGGCTACACCTTC.

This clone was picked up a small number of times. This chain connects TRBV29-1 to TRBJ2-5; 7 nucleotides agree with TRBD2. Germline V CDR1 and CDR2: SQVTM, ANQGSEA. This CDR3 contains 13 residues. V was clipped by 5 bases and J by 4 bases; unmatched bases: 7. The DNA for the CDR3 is TGCAGCGTTTTGGGCGGGAGAAGAGAGACCCAGTACTTC. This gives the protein CSVLGGRRETQYF.